The sequence of this TCR beta chain was determined in a study of CD8 T cells in Susac syndrome. This CDR3 is 13 amino acids long. CDR1 and CDR2 (germline): SGHDN, FVKESK. Trimming stripped 1 base from V and 5 bases from J, with 8 bases between. Random hexamers were used to reverse transcribe an amount of roughly 0.5 to 1 ug RNA. Via MiXCR, TCRdb re-called the immunoSEQ multiplex PCR reads, giving one row per CDR3 protein. This table holds about 130,000 distinct CDR3 sequences, just under 95% found once. The chain carries TRBV14 and TRBJ2-5; D gene uncertain. The origin of this receptor is a human donor in good health. The source material was CD4+ T cells from PBMCs. The CDR3 loop reads CASSQVVLETQYF. CDR3 DNA sequence: TGTGCCAGCAGCCAAGTTGTGTTGGAGACCCAGTACTTC.